The 24 T cell receptor beta chains below come from one sample, sequenced in a study of CD8+ T cells in alopecia areata. Extracted RNA was reverse transcribed into cDNA, the sequencing template. Only in-frame clones appear in the TCRdb table, and some are missing; sequencing was by immunoSEQ multiplex PCR. The sample lists about 120,000 clones, about 50% occurring once. Sample treatment: oral pan-JAK inhibitor, 5-10 mg twice daily. The sample in question was CD4+ T cells sorted from blood, obtained at week 4, from a patient treated with tofacitinib. The origin of the receptors is a human donor with alopecia areata.

For the CDR3, the DNA is TGTGCCAGCAGTTCCAATCCCGGAAGGGCTGAAGCTTTCTTT. Translated: CASSSNPGRAEAFF. This chain connects TRBV7-2 to TRBJ1-1; D not resolved. The CDR3 loop spans 14 amino acids. Germline CDR1 reads SGHTA; CDR2 reads FQGNSA. The V end lost 6 bases, the J end lost 6 bases, and 17 bases lay between the germline ends. Complete variable domain (other parts from reference TRBV7-2 and TRBJ1-1): GAGVSQSPSNKVTEKGKDVELRCDPISGHTALYWYRQSLGQGLEFLIYFQGNSAPDKSGLPSDRFSAERTGGSVSTLTIQRTQQEDSAVYLCASSSNPGRAEAFFGQGTRLTVV.

The gene calls are TRBV27 and TRBJ1-4, with D unresolved. Germline-derived CDR1 and CDR2 are MNHEY and SMNVEV (reference sequence). V was trimmed by 5 bases and J by 2 bases, leaving 9 bases between them. This CDR3 contains 14 residues. Written as DNA, the CDR3 is TGTGCCAGCAGTATCCGACGGACTAATGAAAAACTGTTTTTT. Translated, it gives CASSIRRTNEKLFF.

The sample holds a few counts of this clone. The chain combines TRBV29-1 with TRBJ2-5; 11 nucleotides match TRBD1. Per germline, CDR1 SQVTM and CDR2 ANQGSEA. Trimming took 7 bases from V and 2 from J; bases not matched to a gene: 21. The CDR3 sequence is 19 residues long. The CDR3: CSARTGGPWSPFRQETQYF. Here the CDR3 DNA reads TGCAGCGCCCGGACAGGGGGCCCTTGGTCTCCCTTTAGGCAAGAGACCCAGTACTTC.

V gene TRBV27 combines with J gene TRBJ2-7; 12 bases fit TRBD2. V gave up 8 bases and J gave up 9 bases; unmatched junction bases: 11. Looked up from germline, CDR1 is MNHEY and CDR2 is SMNVEV (reference sequence). The CDR3 sequence is 14 residues long. The CDR3 DNA reads TGTGCCAGCGGAATGACTAGCGGGGGAGTTGGGCAGTACTTC. Translated: CASGMTSGGVGQYF.

The gene calls are TRBV25-1 and TRBJ1-2; the D is unclear. V was trimmed by 2 bases and J by 7 bases, leaving 11 bases between them. The V gene's germline CDR1 is MGHDK and CDR2 SYGVNS. This CDR3 spans 13 amino acids. CDR3 sequence: CASSETAILGYTF. For the CDR3, the DNA is TGTGCCAGCAGTGAAACAGCAATCCTTGGCTACACCTTC.

This clone was seen a handful of times. The chain employs TRBV4-2 and TRBJ1-2, with no clear D. Germline CDR1 LGHNA, CDR2 YNFKEQ. This CDR3 has 13 amino acids. Trimming shortened V by 3 bases and J by 4 bases, and 9 bases separated the two germline ends. The chain's CDR3 is CASSQRGGYGYTF. CDR3 DNA sequence: TGTGCCAGCAGCCAGAGAGGTGGCTATGGCTACACCTTC.

The chain carries TRBV4-1 and TRBJ1-5; 7 positions match TRBD1. V lost 0 bases and J lost 5; bases outside the gene matches: 4. The germline V gene encodes CDR1 MGHRA and CDR2 YSYEKL. This CDR3 region has 15 residues. The CDR3 spells CASSQDDRVYQPQHF. The CDR3 nucleotides are TGCGCCAGCAGCCAAGACGACAGGGTTTATCAGCCCCAGCATTTT.

This clone was observed a handful of times. This chain joins TRBV29-1 and TRBJ1-4, with no clear D. V was pared by 6 bases and J by 3 bases, with 8 bases between. Germline V gives CDR1 SQVTM, CDR2 ANQGSEA. There are 12 residues in the CDR3. CDR3 nucleotide sequence: TGCAGCGTGACCGATCCTAATGAAAAACTGTTTTTT. Residues: CSVTDPNEKLFF.

This clone was picked up one time. V gene TRBV27 combines with J gene TRBJ1-6, with TRBD1 identical over 8 bases. There are 15 residues in the CDR3. Germline-derived CDR1 and CDR2 are MNHEY and SMNVEV (reference sequence). With V trimmed by 3 bases and J by 9 bases, 7 bases remained unmatched. For the CDR3, the DNA is TGTGCCAGCAGTTTTCGGACAGGGTTCGGTTCACCCCTCCACTTT. The encoded protein is CASSFRTGFGSPLHF.

The rearrangement uses TRBV30 and TRBJ1-5, with D perhaps TRBD1 (5 bases). Germline CDR1 is GTSNPN and CDR2 is SVGIG (reference sequence). V shed 0 bases and J shed 7 bases, with 16 bases lying between them. The CDR3 consists of 15 residues. The CDR3 loop reads CAWSVPSTAIQPQHF. CDR3 DNA sequence: TGTGCCTGGAGTGTCCCTTCGACAGCGATCCAGCCCCAGCATTTT. Filled out from reference TRBV30 and TRBJ1-5, the complete variable domain reads SQTIHQWPATLVQPVGSPLSLECTVEGTSNPNLYWYRQAAGRGLQLLFYSVGIGQISSEVPQNLSASRPQDRQFILSSKKLLLSDSGFYLCAWSVPSTAIQPQHFGDGTRLSIL.

The V call is TRBV29-1, the J call TRBJ2-7; 8 bases are a match to TRBD1. J was trimmed by 2 bases and V by 1 base; bases with no gene match: 7. Germline V gene sequence: CDR1 SQVTM, CDR2 ANQGSEA. This CDR3 spans 15 amino acids. For the CDR3, the DNA is TGCAGCGTTGAAGTTCGGGACAGGCCGACCTACGAGCAGTACTTC. Translation gives CSVEVRDRPTYEQYF.

J is TRBJ1-1 and V is TRBV29-1; D perhaps matches TRBD1 (6 bases). V was clipped by 6 bases and J by 0 bases, with 20 bases between them. Germline V gene sequence: CDR1 SQVTM, CDR2 ANQGSEA. The CDR3 runs to 16 residues. The CDR3 protein is CSVRLQGLGMNTEAFF. The CDR3 coding sequence is TGCAGCGTGAGATTACAGGGTTTAGGCATGAACACTGAAGCTTTCTTT.

V is TRBV7-2 and J is TRBJ1-1; D uncertain. With 6 bases removed from V and 7 bases from J, the gap between germline ends came to 12 bases. The CDR3 contains 12 residues. Germline CDR1 and CDR2: SGHTA and FQGNSA. CDR3 sequence (DNA): TGTGCCAGCAGATTTACCGCCGGTGAAGCTTTCTTT. Its protein product is CASRFTAGEAFF.

By its share, this clone is medium-sized. The rearrangement joins TRBV29-1 to TRBJ1-3; D is undetermined. The germline V and J ends were trimmed by 6 bases and 0 bases, with 9 bases remaining between them. Germline assignment: CDR1 SQVTM and CDR2 ANQGSEA. The CDR3 loop spans 13 amino acids. The CDR3 nucleotides are TGCAGCGTCCGCGGGTTCTCTGGAAACACCATATATTTT. Translation gives CSVRGFSGNTIYF.

The chain uses TRBV5-8 and TRBJ2-1; D gene uncertain. Germline values: CDR1 SGHTS, CDR2 YDEGEE. V lost 4 bases, J lost 6 bases, and 11 bases lay in between. The CDR3 has 13 residues. The CDR3 loop reads CASSLDSANEQFF. CDR3 DNA sequence: TGTGCCAGCAGCCTCGACTCCGCCAATGAGCAGTTCTTC.

This clone was counted a few times. This chain connects TRBV29-1 to TRBJ2-7; TRBD1 matches 9 bases. Germline V gives CDR1 SQVTM, CDR2 ANQGSEA. With V trimmed by 7 bases and J by 5 bases, 9 bases remained unmatched. CDR3 length: 13 residues. CDR3 in DNA: TGCAGCGGGGGGACCGGGACAGGGAACGAGCAGTACTTC. Its translation: CSGGTGTGNEQYF.

This clone was counted between two and nine times. V is TRBV5-1 and J is TRBJ2-3; D is ambiguous. The CDR3 is 15 amino acids. Trimming removed 7 bases at V and 0 bases at J, with 15 bases between. Germline CDR1 SGHRS, CDR2 YFSETQ. The CDR3 nucleotides read TGCGCCAGCCGCGACCCACAGATCAGCACAGATACGCAGTATTTT. This encodes CASRDPQISTDTQYF.

The V gene is TRBV11-2, the J gene TRBJ1-4, with a weak D call TRBD1 (5 bases). The CDR3 loop spans 16 amino acids. Germline values: CDR1 SGHAT, CDR2 FQNNGV. V shed 5 bases and J shed 3 bases, with 16 bases lying between them. The DNA of the CDR3 is TGTGCCAGCAGCCTGGGAAAGGGGCTGTCTAATGAAAAACTGTTTTTT. It yields the protein CASSLGKGLSNEKLFF.

The chain carries TRBV30 and TRBJ2-7; D gene unclear. The CDR3 covers 12 residues. Trimming shortened V by 0 bases and J by 7 bases, and 10 bases separated the two germline ends. Germline assignment: CDR1 GTSNPN and CDR2 SVGIG (reference sequence). The CDR3 sequence is CAWSVSVGEQYF. CDR3 coding DNA: TGTGCCTGGAGTGTGTCAGTTGGGGAGCAGTACTTC. Filled out from reference TRBV30 and TRBJ2-7, the complete variable domain reads SQTIHQWPATLVQPVGSPLSLECTVEGTSNPNLYWYRQAAGRGLQLLFYSVGIGQISSEVPQNLSASRPQDRQFILSSKKLLLSDSGFYLCAWSVSVGEQYFGPGTRLTVT.

The V call is TRBV6-5, the J call TRBJ1-2; 7 nucleotides agree with TRBD1. The CDR3 runs 13 residues. Germline CDR1 is MNHEY and CDR2 is SVGAGI. With V trimmed by 6 bases and J by 8 bases, 9 bases remained unmatched. The CDR3 DNA sequence: TGTGCCAGCAGCCTAGACAGGGTTGGCGGCTACACCTTC. Its translation is CASSLDRVGGYTF.

This clone was counted between two and nine times. The chain is built from TRBV23-1 and TRBJ2-3, with a tentative D call TRBD1 (6 bases). TRBV23-1 is an open reading frame whose function is uncertain. This CDR3 has 14 residues. The V end was cut by 5 bases, the J end by 5 bases, with 14 bases between. DNA of the CDR3: TGCGCCAGCAGTATCCAGGGGCACGAAGATACGCAGTATTTT. As protein: CASSIQGHEDTQYF.

Concerning this clone itself: Compared with germline, one end of the junction differs, possibly owing to a read error. V and J are TRBV29-1 and TRBJ2-1, with 8 nucleotides matching TRBD1. The CDR3 spans 9 residues. Germline CDR1 is SQVTM and CDR2 is ANQGSEA. The CDR3 sequence is CSVGDRIIF. The CDR3 DNA follows: TGCAGCGTTGGGGACAGGATAATCTTC.

V and J are TRBV29-1 and TRBJ1-4; 10 nucleotides align to TRBD1. J gave up 5 bases and V 4 bases, and 1 base lay outside the gene matches. The germline V gene has CDR1 SQVTM and CDR2 ANQGSEA. The CDR3 totals 13 residues. The CDR3: CSVAGQGNEKLFF. The CDR3 DNA reads as TGCAGCGTTGCGGGACAGGGGAATGAAAAACTGTTTTTT. The full variable domain, completed using reference TRBV29-1 and TRBJ1-4, is SAVISQKPSRDICQRGTSLTIQCQVDSQVTMMFWYRQQPGQSLTLIATANQGSEATYESGFVIDKFPISRPNLTFSTLTVSNMSPEDSSIYLCSVAGQGNEKLFFGSGTQLSVL.

CDR3 protein: CASSLEAQANTEAFF. As DNA, the CDR3 is TGTGCCAGCAGCTTAGAGGCACAGGCGAACACTGAAGCTTTCTTT. The gene calls are TRBV7-2 and TRBJ1-1; D is possibly TRBD1 (5 bases). Trimming shortened V by 1 base and J by 1 base, and 10 bases separated the two germline ends. This CDR3 has 15 amino acids. Germline CDR1 is SGHTA and CDR2 is FQGNSA.